This TCR beta chain was observed in a study of CD8 T cells in ankylosing spondylitis. The CDR3 covers 15 residues. CDR1 and CDR2 (germline): DFQATT, SNEGSKA (reference sequence). V lost 5 bases to trimming and J lost 4 bases, with 20 bases between them. This clonotype has more than one count but fewer than ten. Quantitative 5'-RACE with molecular barcodes generated TCR beta libraries. TCRdb reprocessed the 5' RACE reads with MiXCR, giving one entry per CDR3 protein. The sample lists 300,000 to 400,000 distinct CDR3 sequences; about 14% were seen once. The rearrangement links TRBV20-1 to TRBJ2-5; tentative D call: TRBD1 (5 bases). Sequences were obtained from blood, either unsorted or a sorted T cell fraction (not recorded which). The clonotype originates from a male donor with ankylosing spondylitis or in good health (not recorded which). The CDR3 is CSAPRQGTTRETQYF. The CDR3 DNA is TGCAGTGCTCCCCGCCAGGGAACGACGCGAGAGACCCAGTACTTC.